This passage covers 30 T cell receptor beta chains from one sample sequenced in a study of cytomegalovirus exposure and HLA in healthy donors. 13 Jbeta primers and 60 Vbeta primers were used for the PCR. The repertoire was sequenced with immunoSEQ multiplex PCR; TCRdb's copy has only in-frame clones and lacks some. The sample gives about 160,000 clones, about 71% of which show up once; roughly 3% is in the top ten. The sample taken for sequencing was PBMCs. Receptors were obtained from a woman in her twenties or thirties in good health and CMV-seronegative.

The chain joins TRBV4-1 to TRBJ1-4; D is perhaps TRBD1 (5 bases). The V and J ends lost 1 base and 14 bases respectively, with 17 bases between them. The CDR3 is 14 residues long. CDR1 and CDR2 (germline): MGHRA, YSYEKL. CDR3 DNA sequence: TGCGCCAGCAGCCAAGTCGGTGGAGCAGGGAAGCTGTTTTTT. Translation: CASSQVGGAGKLFF.

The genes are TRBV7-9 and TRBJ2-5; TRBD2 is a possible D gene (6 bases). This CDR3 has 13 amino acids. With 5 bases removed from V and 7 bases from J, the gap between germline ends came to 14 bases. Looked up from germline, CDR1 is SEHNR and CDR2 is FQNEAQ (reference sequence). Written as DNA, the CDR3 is TGTGCCAGCAGCCCAGCACTAGCAGGGACCCAGTACTTC. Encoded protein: CASSPALAGTQYF.

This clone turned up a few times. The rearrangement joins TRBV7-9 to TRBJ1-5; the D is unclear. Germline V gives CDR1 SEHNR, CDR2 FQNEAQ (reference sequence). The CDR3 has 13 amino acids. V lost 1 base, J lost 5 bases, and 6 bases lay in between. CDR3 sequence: CASSLVDYQPQHF. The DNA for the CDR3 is TGTGCCAGCAGCTTAGTTGACTATCAGCCCCAGCATTTT.

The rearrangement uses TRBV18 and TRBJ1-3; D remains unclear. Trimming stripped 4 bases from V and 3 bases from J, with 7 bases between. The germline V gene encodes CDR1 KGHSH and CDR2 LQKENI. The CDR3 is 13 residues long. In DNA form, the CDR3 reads TGTGCCAGCTCACAACTAAGTGGAAACACCATATATTTT. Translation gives CASSQLSGNTIYF.

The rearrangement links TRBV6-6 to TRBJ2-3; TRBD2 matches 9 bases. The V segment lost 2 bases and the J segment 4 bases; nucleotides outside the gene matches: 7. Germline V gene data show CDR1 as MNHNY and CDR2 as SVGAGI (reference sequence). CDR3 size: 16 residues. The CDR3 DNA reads TGTGCCAGCAGTTACGAAATTAGCGGGAGTGCAGATACGCAGTATTTT. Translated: CASSYEISGSADTQYF.

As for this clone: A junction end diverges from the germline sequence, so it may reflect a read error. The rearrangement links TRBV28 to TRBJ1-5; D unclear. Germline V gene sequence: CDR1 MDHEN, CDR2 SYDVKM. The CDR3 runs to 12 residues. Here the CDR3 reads CASRPSYQPQHF. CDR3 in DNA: TGTGCCAGTAGACCTAGCTATCAGCCCCAGCATTTT.

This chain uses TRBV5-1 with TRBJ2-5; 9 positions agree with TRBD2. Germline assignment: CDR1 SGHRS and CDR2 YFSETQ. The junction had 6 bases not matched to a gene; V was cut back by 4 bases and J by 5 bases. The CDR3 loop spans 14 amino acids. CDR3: CASSKGLATETQYF. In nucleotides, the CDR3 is TGCGCCAGCAGCAAGGGACTAGCTACTGAGACCCAGTACTTC.

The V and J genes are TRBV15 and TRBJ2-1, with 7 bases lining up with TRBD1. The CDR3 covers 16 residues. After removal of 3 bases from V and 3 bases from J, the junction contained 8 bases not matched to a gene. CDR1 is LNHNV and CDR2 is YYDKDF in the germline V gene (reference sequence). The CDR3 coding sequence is TGTGCCACCAGCAGTACCCAGGGGGAAAACTACAATGAGCAGTTCTTC. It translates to CATSSTQGENYNEQFF.

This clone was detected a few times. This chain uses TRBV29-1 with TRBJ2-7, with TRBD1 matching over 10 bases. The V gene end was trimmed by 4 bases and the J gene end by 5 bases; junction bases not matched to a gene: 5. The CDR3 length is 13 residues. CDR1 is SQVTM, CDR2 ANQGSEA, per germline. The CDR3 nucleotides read TGCAGCGTTGTCGGGACAGGGGTCGACGAGCAGTACTTC. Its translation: CSVVGTGVDEQYF.

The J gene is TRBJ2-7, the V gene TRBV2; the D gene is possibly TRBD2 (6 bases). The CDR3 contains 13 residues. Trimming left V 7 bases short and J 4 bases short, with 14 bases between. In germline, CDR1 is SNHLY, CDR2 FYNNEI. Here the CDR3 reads CASNPGGPYEQYF. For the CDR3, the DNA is TGTGCCAGCAATCCCGGGGGTCCGTACGAGCAGTACTTC.

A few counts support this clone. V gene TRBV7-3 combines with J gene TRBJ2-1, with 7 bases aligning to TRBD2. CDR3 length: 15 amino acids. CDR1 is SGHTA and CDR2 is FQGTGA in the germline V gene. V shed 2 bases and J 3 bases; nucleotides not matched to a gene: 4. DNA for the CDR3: TGTGCCAGCAGCTTACTGGGAGGGAACTACAATGAGCAGTTCTTC. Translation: CASSLLGGNYNEQFF.

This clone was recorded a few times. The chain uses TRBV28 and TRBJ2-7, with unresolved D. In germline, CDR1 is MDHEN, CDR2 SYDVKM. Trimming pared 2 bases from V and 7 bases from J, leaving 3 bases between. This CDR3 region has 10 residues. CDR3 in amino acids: CASSLREQYF. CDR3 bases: TGTGCCAGCAGTTTACGGGAGCAGTACTTC.

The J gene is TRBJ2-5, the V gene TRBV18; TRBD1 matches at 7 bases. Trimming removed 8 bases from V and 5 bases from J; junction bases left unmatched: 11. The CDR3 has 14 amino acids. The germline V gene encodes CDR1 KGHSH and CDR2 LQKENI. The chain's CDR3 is CASNDRVLEETQYF. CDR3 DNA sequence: TGTGCCAGCAATGACAGGGTTTTAGAGGAGACCCAGTACTTC.

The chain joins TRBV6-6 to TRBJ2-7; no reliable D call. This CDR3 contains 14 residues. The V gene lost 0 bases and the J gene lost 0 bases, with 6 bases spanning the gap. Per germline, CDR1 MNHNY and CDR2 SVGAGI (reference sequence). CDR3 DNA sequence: TGTGCCAGCAGTTACTCTGGCAGCTCCTACGAGCAGTACTTC. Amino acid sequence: CASSYSGSSYEQYF.

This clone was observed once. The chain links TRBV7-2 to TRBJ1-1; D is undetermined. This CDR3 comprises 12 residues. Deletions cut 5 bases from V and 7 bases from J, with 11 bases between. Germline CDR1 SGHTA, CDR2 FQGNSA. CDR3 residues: CASSKLRVEAFF. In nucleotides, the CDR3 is TGTGCCAGCAGCAAACTGAGGGTTGAAGCTTTCTTT.

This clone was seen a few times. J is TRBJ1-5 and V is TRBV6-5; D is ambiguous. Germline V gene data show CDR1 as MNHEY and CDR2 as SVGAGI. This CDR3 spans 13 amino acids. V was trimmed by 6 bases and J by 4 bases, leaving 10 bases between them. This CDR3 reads CASRWRENQPQHF. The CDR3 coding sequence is TGTGCCAGCAGGTGGAGGGAAAATCAGCCCCAGCATTTT.

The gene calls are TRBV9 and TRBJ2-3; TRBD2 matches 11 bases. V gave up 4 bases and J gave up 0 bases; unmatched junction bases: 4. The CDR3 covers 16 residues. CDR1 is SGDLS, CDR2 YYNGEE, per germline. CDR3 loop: CASSSPSGGSTDTQYF. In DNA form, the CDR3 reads TGTGCCAGCAGCTCCCCTAGCGGGGGGAGCACAGATACGCAGTATTTT.

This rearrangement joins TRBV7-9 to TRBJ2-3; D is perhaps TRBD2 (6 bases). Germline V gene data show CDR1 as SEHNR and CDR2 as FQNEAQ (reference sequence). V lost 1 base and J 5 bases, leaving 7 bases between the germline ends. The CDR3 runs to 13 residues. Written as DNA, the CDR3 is TGTGCCAGCAGCTTAGGGGGACTAGATACGCAGTATTTT. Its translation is CASSLGGLDTQYF.

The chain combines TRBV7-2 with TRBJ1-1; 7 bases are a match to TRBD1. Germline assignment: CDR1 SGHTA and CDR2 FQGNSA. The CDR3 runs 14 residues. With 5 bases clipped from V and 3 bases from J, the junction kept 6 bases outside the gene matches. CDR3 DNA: TGTGCCAGCAGCACCAGACAGGGAGACACTGAAGCTTTCTTT. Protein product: CASSTRQGDTEAFF.

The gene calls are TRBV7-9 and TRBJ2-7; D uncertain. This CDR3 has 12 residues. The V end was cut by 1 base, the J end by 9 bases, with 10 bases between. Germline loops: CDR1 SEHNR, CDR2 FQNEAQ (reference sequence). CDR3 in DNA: TGTGCCAGCAGCTTAGAGAGGTTCGGGCAGTACTTC. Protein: CASSLERFGQYF.

The CDR3 is CASSFRGSSGNTIYF. The DNA for the CDR3 is TGTGCCAGCAGTTTCAGAGGCAGCTCTGGAAACACCATATATTTT. V usage is TRBV28 and J usage is TRBJ1-3; D remains ambiguous. V lost 3 bases and J lost 0, with 9 bases in between. Germline V lookup: CDR1 MDHEN, CDR2 SYDVKM. The CDR3 extends over 15 amino acids.

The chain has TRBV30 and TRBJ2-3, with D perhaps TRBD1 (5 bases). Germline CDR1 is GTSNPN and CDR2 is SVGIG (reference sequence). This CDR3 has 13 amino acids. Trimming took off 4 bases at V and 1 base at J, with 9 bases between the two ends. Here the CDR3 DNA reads TGTGCCTGGAAAATACAGGGCACAGATACGCAGTATTTT. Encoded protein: CAWKIQGTDTQYF.

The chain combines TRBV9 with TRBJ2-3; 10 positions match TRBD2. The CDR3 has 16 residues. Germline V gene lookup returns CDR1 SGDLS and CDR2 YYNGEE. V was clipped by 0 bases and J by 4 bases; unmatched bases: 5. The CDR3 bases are TGTGCCAGCAGCGTAGGGCTAGCGGGAGTTTCAGATACGCAGTATTTT. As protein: CASSVGLAGVSDTQYF.

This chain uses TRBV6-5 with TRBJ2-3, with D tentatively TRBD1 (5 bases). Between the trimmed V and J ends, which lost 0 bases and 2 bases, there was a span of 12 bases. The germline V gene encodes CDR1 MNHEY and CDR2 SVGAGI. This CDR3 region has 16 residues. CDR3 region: CASSYSGLFNTDTQYF. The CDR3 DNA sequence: TGTGCCAGCAGTTACTCGGGGCTTTTTAACACAGATACGCAGTATTTT.

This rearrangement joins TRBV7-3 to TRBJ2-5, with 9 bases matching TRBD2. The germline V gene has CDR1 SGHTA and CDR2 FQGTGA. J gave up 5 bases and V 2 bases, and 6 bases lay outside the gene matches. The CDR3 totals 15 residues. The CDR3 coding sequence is TGTGCCAGCAGCTTATTCGCGGGGGGGCCGGAGACCCAGTACTTC. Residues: CASSLFAGGPETQYF.

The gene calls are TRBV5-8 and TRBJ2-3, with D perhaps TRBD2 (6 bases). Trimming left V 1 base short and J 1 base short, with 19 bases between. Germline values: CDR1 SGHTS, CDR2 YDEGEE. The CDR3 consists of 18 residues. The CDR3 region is CASSLRPLAGSRTDTQYF. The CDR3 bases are TGTGCCAGCAGCTTGAGGCCCCTGGCCGGGAGTCGCACAGATACGCAGTATTTT.

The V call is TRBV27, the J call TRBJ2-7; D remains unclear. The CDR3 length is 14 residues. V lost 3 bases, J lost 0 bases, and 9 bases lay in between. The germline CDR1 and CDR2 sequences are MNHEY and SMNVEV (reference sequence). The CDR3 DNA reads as TGTGCCAGCAGTTTTACCGAGAGCTCCTACGAGCAGTACTTC. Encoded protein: CASSFTESSYEQYF.

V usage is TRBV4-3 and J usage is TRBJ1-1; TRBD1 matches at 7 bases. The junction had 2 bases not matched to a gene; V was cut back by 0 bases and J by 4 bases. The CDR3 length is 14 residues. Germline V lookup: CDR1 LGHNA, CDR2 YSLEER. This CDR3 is CASSQEQGSTEAFF. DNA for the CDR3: TGCGCCAGCAGCCAAGAACAGGGGAGCACTGAAGCTTTCTTT.

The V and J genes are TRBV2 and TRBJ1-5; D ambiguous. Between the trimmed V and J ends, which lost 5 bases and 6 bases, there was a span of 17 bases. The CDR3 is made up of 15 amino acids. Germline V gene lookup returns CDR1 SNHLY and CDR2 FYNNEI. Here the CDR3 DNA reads TGTGCCAGCAGTCCGGAATTTATCGGCGGTCAGCCCCAGCATTTT. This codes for CASSPEFIGGQPQHF.

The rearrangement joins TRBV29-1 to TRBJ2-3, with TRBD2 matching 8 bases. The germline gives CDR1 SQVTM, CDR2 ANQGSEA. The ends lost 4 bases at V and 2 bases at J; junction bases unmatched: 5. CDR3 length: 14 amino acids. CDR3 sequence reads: CSVASAGATDTQYF. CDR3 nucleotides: TGCAGCGTTGCCTCAGCGGGGGCCACAGATACGCAGTATTTT.